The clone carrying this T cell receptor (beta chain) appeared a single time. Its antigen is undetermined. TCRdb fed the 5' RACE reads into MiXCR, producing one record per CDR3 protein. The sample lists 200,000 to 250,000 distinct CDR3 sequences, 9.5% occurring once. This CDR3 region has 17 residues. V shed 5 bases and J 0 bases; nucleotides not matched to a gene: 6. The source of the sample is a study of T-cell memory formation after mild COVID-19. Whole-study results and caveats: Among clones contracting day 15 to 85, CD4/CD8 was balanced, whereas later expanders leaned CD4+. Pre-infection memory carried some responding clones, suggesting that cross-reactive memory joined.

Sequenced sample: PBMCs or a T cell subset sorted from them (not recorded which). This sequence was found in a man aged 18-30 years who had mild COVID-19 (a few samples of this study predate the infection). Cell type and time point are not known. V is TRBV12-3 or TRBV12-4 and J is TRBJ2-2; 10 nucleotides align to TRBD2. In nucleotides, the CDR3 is TGTGCCAGCAGTCGTAGCGGGGGGACTGCGAACACCGGGGAGCTGTTTTTT. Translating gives CASSRSGGTANTGELFF.